Listed here are 4 T cell receptor beta chains from one sample, sequenced in a study of T cells in tumors and immune-related adverse events. Assay: immunoSEQ multiplex PCR; the TCRdb copy retains only in-frame clones and omits some. The profile covers under 2,500 clones, with 83% appearing a single time and 5.5% to 8.5% taken by the ten largest. Sequenced here: tumor tissue, sampled from a patient treated with anti-PD-1 therapy. The receptors come from a female donor with metastatic renal cell carcinoma.

Only a few counts were recorded for this clone. One end of the junction does not line up with germline, which may come from a read error. The J gene is TRBJ1-1, the V gene TRBV6-5; D is unresolved. The CDR3 is 13 amino acids. The germline CDR1 and CDR2 sequences are MNHEY and SVGAGI. CDR3 nucleotides: TGTGCCAGCAGCCTAGGGAGCAACCTCCACCCATTGTTT. Translated, it gives CASSLGSNLHPLF.

The rearrangement uses TRBV5-4 and TRBJ2-7; D is uncertain. The germline V gene encodes CDR1 SGHNT and CDR2 YYREEE (reference sequence). V lost 4 bases and J 0 bases, leaving 8 bases between the germline ends. The CDR3 runs 13 residues. The CDR3 protein is CASSPASSYEQYF. The CDR3 coding sequence is TGTGCCAGCAGCCCCGCCAGCTCCTACGAGCAGTACTTC.

V usage is TRBV15 and J usage is TRBJ2-2, with 10 nucleotides matching TRBD1. The trim removed 5 bases at V and 0 bases at J, leaving 6 bases unmatched. Per the germline V gene, CDR1 is LNHNV and CDR2 is YYDKDF (reference sequence). The CDR3 totals 17 residues. As DNA, the CDR3 is TGTGCCACCAGCCGGAAGGGACAGGGGCCGAACACCGGGGAGCTGTTTTTT. This translates into CATSRKGQGPNTGELFF.

The chain couples TRBV11-2 to TRBJ1-2; D ambiguous. This CDR3 region has 15 residues. The germline V gene has CDR1 SGHAT and CDR2 FQNNGV. The V end lost 7 bases, the J end lost 2 bases, and 17 bases lay between the germline ends. CDR3 protein: CASTAMGGSNYGYTF. In DNA form, the CDR3 reads TGTGCCAGCACCGCTATGGGAGGGTCCAACTATGGCTACACCTTC.